This note documents a single T cell receptor beta chain sequence. Germline V gives CDR1 SGHVS, CDR2 FNYEAQ. The CDR3 has 15 residues. Trimming removed 5 bases from V and 6 bases from J; junction bases left unmatched: 6. Per the original methods: Estimation of nucleated cell counts relied on the amplification of reference gene primers. Some clones are missing from TCRdb's copy, which holds only in-frame ones; the method was immunoSEQ multiplex PCR. Clonal size and the V and J genes are those of that table, whereas D and trimming came from the DNA. The sample carries around 250,000 clones, 80% to 85% recorded once. The data originate from a study of blood T cell repertoires in COVID-19. Study overall: COVID-19 samples from acute and convalescent phases originated in the United States, Italy and Spain. PBMCs, B-cell-depleted T cells, or T cells provided the cDNA or gDNA that made up the material.

This rearrangement joins TRBV7-6 to TRBJ1-6; 8 bases match TRBD1. The clonotype comes from a woman aged 35 to 49 who had recovered from COVID-19. Sequencing used peripheral blood. CDR3 sequence (DNA): TGTGCCAGCAGCCAGGGGACAGGACTTAATTCACCCCTCCACTTT. Translated, it gives CASSQGTGLNSPLHF.